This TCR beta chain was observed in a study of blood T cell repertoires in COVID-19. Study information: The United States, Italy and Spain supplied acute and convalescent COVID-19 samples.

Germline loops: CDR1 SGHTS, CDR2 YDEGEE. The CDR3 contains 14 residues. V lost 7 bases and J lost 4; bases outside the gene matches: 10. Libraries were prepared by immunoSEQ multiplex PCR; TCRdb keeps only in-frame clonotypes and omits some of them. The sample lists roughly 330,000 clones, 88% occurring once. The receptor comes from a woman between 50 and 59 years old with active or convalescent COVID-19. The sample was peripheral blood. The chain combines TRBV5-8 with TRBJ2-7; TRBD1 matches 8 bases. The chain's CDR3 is CASPFLDRVYEQYF. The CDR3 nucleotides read TGTGCCAGCCCTTTTTTGGACAGGGTGTACGAGCAGTACTTC.